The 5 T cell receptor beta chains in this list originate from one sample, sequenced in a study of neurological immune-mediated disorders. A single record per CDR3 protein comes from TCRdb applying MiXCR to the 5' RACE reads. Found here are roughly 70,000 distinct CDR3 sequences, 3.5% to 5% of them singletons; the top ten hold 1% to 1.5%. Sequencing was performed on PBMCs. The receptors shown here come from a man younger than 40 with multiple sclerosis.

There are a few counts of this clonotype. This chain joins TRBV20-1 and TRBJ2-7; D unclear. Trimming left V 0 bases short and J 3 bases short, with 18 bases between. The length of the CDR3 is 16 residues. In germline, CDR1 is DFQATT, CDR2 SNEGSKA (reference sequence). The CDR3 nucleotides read TGCAGTGCTAGAGATGGTAGGCAGATAACTGACTACGAGCAGTACTTC. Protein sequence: CSARDGRQITDYEQYF.

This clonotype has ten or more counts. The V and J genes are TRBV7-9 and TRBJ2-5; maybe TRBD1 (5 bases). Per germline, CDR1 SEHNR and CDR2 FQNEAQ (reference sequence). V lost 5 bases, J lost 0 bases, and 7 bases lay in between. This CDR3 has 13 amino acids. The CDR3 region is CASSLRDQETQYF. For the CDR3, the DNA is TGTGCCAGCAGCCTCAGGGACCAAGAGACCCAGTACTTC.

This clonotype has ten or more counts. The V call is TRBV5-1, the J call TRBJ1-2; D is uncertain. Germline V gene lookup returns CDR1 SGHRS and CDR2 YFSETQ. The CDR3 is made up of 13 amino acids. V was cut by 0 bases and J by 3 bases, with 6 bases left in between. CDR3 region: CASSLDGYYGYTF. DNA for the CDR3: TGCGCCAGCAGCTTGGATGGGTACTATGGCTACACCTTC.

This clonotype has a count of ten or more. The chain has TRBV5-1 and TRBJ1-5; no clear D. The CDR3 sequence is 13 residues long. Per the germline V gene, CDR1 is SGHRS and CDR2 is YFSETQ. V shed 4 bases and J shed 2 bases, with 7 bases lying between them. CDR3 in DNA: TGCGCCAGCAGCCCTGAGGGCAATCAGCCCCAGCATTTT. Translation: CASSPEGNQPQHF. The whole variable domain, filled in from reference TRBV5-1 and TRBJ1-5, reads KAGVTQTPRYLIKTRGQQVTLSCSPISGHRSVSWYQQTPGQGLQFLFEYFSETQRNKGNFPGRFSGRQFSNSRSEMNVSTLELGDSALYLCASSPEGNQPQHFGDGTRLSIL.

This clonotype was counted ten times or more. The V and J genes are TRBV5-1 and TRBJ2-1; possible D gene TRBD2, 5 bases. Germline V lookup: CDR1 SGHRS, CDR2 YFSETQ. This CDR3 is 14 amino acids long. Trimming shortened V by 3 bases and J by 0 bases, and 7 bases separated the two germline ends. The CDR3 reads CASSSSSSYNEQFF. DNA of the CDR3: TGCGCCAGCAGCTCTAGCAGCTCCTACAATGAGCAGTTCTTC.